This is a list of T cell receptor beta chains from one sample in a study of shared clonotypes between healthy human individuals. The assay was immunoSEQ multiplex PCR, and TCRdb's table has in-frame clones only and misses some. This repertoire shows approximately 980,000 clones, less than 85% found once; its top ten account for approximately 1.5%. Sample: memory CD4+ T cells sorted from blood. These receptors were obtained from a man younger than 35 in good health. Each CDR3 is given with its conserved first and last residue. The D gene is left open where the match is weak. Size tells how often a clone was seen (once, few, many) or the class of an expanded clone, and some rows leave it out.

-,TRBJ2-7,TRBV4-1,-,TGCGCCAGCAGCTACGGACACCCGGGACTGGAGCAGTACTTC,CASSYGHPGLEQYF
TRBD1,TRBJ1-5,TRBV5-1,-,TGCGCCAGCAGCCAGGGGGGAAGCAATCAGCCCCAGCATTTT,CASSQGGSNQPQHF
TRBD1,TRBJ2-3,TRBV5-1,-,TGCGCCAGCAGCTTAACAGGGGAGAGTCCAGATACGCAGTATTTT,CASSLTGESPDTQYF
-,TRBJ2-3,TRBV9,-,TGTGCCAGCAGCGTAGGAGCGGACGACCTCACAGATACGCAGTATTTT,CASSVGADDLTDTQYF
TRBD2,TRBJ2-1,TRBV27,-,TGTGCCAGCTTAAGCGGGGGCCCCCCCAATGAGCAGTTCTTC,CASLSGGPPNEQFF
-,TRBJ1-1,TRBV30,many,TGTGCCTGGAGTGACTGGGGGCGGAGGGACACTGAAGCTTTCTTT,CAWSDWGRRDTEAFF
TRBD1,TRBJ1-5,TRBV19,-,TGTGCCAGTATGGGACAGGGTCCTTTTAGCAATCAGCCCCAGCATTTT,CASMGQGPFSNQPQHF
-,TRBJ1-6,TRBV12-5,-,TGTGCTAGCCCGGGGAATTCACCCCTCCACTTT,CASPGNSPLHF
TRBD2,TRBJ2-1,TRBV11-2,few,TGTGCCAGCAGCATTGGACTAGCGGGGGGACACAATGAGCAGTTCTTC,CASSIGLAGGHNEQFF
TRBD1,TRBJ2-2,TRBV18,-,TGTGCCAGCTCACTGCAAACAGGGGGCGCAACCGGGGAGCTGTTTTTT,CASSLQTGGATGELFF
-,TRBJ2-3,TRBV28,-,TGTGCCAGCAGCGAGGGGAACGGGCCAGATACGCAGTATTTT,CASSEGNGPDTQYF
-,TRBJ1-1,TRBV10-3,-,TGTGCCATCAGTGGGAATCAGGGCCCCACTGAAGCTTTCTTT,CAISGNQGPTEAFF
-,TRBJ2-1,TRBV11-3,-,TGTGCCAGCAGCTTAGATCCTAGGGATGAGCAGTTCTTC,CASSLDPRDEQFF
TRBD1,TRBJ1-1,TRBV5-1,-,TGCGCCAGCAGCTTGGCACATACCCCGGGACAGCGTACTGAAGCTTTCTTT,CASSLAHTPGQRTEAFF
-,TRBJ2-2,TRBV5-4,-,TGTGCCAGCAGCTTGACAGGGAGCGGCACCGGGGAGCTGTTTTTT,CASSLTGSGTGELFF